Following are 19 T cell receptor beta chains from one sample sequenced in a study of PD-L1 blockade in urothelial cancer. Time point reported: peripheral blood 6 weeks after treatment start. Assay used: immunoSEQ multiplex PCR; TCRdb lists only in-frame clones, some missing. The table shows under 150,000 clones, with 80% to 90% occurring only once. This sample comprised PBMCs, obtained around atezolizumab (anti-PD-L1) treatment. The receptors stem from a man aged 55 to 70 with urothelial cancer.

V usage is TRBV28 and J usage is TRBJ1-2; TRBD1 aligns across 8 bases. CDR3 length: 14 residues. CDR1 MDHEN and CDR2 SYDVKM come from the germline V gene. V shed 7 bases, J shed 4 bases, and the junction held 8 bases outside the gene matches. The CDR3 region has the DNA TGTGCCAGCAAACCGGGACAGGAGTCCTATGGCTACACCTTC. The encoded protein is CASKPGQESYGYTF.

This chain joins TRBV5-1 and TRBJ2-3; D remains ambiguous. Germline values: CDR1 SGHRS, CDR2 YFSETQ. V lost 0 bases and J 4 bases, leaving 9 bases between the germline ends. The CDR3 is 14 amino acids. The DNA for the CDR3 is TGCGCCAGCAGCTTGGCTCAGCGATCAGATACGCAGTATTTT. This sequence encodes CASSLAQRSDTQYF.

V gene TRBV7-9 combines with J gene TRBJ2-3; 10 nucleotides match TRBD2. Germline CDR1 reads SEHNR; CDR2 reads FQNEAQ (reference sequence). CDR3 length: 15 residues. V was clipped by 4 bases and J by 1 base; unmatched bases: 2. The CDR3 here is CASSSGLAGTDTQYF. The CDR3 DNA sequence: TGTGCCAGCAGCTCCGGACTAGCGGGCACAGATACGCAGTATTTT.

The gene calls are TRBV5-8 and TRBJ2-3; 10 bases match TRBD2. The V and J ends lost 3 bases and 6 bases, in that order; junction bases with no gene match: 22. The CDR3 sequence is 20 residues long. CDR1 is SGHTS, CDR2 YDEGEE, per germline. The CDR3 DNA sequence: TGTGCCAGCAGCTCCCCTCGGGGGGGAACTAGCGGGACCCCTGGGGATACGCAGTATTTT. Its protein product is CASSSPRGGTSGTPGDTQYF.

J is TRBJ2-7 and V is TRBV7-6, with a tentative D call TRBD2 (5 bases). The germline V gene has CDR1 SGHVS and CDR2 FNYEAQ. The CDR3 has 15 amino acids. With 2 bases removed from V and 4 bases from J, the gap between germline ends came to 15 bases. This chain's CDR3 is CASSLSRTLSYEQYF. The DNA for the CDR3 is TGTGCCAGCAGCTTATCGAGGACTCTTTCTTACGAGCAGTACTTC.

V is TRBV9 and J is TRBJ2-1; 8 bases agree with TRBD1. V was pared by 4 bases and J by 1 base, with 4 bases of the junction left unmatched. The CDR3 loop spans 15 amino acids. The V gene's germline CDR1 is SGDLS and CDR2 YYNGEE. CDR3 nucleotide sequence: TGTGCCAGCAGCTCTGACAGGGGATCCTACAATGAGCAGTTCTTC. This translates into CASSSDRGSYNEQFF.

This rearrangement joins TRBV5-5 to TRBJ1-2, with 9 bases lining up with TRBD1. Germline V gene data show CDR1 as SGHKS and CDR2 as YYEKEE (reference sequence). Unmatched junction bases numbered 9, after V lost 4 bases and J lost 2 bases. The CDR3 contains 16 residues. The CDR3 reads CASSLSGTGLNYGYTF. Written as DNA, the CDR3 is TGTGCCAGCAGCCTATCCGGGACAGGGCTCAACTATGGCTACACCTTC.

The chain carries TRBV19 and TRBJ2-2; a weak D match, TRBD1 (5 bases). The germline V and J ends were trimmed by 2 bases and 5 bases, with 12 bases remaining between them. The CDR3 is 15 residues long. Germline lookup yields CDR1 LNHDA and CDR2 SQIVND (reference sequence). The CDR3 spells CASSIIQAGTGELFF. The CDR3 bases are TGTGCCAGTAGTATAATACAGGCCGGAACCGGGGAGCTGTTTTTT.

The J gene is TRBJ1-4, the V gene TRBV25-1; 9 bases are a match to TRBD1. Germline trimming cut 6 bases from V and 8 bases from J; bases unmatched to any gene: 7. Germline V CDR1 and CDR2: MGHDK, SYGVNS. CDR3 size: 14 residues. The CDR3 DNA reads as TGTGCCAGCAGGGGGACAGGGTCGGGCGAAAAACTGTTTTTT. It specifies CASRGTGSGEKLFF.

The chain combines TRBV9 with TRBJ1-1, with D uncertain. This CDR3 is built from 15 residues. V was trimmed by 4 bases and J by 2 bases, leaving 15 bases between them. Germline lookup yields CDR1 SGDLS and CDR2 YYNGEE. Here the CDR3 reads CASSPLTDPNTEAFF. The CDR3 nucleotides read TGTGCCAGCAGCCCATTGACTGACCCAAACACTGAAGCTTTCTTT.

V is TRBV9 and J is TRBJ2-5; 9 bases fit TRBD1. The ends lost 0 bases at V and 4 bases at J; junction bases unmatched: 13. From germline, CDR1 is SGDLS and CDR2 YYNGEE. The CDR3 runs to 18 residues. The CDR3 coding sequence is TGTGCCAGCAGCGTAGCTACCGTGTTTGGGACAGGGCCAGAGACCCAGTACTTC. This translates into CASSVATVFGTGPETQYF.

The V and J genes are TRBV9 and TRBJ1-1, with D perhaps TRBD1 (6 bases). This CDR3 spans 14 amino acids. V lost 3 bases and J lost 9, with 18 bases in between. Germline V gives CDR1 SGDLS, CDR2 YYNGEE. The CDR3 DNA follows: TGTGCCAGCAGCGCGGGGGGGTTGGGGACACAAGCTTTCTTT. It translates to CASSAGGLGTQAFF.

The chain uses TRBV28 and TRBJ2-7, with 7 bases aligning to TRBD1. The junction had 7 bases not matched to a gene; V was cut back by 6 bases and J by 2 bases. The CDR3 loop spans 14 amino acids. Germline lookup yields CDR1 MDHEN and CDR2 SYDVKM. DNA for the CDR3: TGTGCCAGCAGCGTACAGGGGTTAACCTACGAGCAGTACTTC. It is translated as CASSVQGLTYEQYF. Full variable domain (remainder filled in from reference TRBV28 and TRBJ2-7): DVKVTQSSRYLVKRTGEKVFLECVQDMDHENMFWYRQDPGLGLRLIYFSYDVKMKEKGDIPEGYSVSREKKERFSLILESASTNQTSMYLCASSVQGLTYEQYFGPGTRLTVT.

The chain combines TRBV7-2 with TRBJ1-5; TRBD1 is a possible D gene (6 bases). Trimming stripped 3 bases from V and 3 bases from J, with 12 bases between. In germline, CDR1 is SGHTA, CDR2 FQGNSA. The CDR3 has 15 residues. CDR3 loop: CASSFSQGFNQPQHF. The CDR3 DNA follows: TGTGCCAGCAGCTTTTCACAGGGCTTCAATCAGCCCCAGCATTTT.

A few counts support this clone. CDR3 DNA sequence: TGTGCCAGCTCTCAGGAAGTAGGGGCTGTCTACGAGCAGTACTTC. It is translated as CASSQEVGAVYEQYF. This rearrangement joins TRBV18 to TRBJ2-7; possible D gene TRBD1, 5 bases. Trimming removed 6 bases at V and 3 bases at J, with 18 bases between. The CDR3 is 15 amino acids. In germline, CDR1 is KGHSH, CDR2 LQKENI. Full variable domain (outside the CDR3, taken from reference TRBV18 and TRBJ2-7): NAGVMQNPRHLVRRRGQEARLRCSPMKGHSHVYWYRQLPEEGLKFMVYLQKENIIDESGMPKERFSAEFPKEGPSILRIQQVVRGDSAAYFCASSQEVGAVYEQYFGPGTRLTVT.

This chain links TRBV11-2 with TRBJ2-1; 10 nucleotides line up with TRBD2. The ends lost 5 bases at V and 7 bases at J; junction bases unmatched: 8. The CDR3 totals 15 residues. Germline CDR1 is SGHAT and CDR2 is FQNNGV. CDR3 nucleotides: TGTGCCAGCAGCCCGGGACTAGCGAGGGAGAATGAGCAGTTCTTC. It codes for CASSPGLARENEQFF.

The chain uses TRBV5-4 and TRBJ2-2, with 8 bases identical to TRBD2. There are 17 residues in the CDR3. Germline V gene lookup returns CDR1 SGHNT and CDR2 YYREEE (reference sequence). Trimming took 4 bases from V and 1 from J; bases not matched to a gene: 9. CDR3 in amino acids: CASSTATSGGNTGELFF. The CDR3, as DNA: TGTGCCAGCAGCACGGCTACTAGCGGAGGGAACACCGGGGAGCTGTTTTTT.

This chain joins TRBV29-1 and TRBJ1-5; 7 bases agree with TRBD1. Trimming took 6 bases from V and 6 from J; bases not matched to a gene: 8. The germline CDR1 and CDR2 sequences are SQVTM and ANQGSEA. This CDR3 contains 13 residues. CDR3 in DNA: TGCAGCGTCCGGACAGGTTTGAGTCAGCCCCAGCATTTT. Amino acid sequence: CSVRTGLSQPQHF. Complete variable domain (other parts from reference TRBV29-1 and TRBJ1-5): SAVISQKPSRDICQRGTSLTIQCQVDSQVTMMFWYRQQPGQSLTLIATANQGSEATYESGFVIDKFPISRPNLTFSTLTVSNMSPEDSSIYLCSVRTGLSQPQHFGDGTRLSIL.

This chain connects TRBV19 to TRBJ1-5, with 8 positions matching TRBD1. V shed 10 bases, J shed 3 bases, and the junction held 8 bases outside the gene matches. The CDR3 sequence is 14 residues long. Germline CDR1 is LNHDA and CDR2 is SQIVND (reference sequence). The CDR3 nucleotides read TGTGCCACCTCGGGACAGGCGATCAATCAGCCCCAGCATTTT. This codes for CATSGQAINQPQHF.